The next 5 T cell receptor beta chains were all read from a single sample in a study of blood T cell repertoires in COVID-19 (dated by TCRdb to the early 2020s). The library was obtained by the immunoSEQ multiplex PCR assay. Sourced from immuneACCESS, this table was stored by TCRdb with only in-frame sequences that have V and J called. A share of the clones is absent; for the studies checked, an unresolved V gene accounts for under half, and the remainder has no known explanation. The sample table contains about 380,000 clones; only one count was recorded for about 80% of them. The top ten clones comprise more than 0.95% of the sample. The source material was peripheral blood. These receptors originate from a human donor with acute or convalescent COVID-19. The donor label of this sample is uncertain.

The genes are TRBV28 and TRBJ1-4; 10 bases are shared with TRBD1. This CDR3 spans 16 amino acids. V was pared by 8 bases and J by 4 bases, with 10 bases of the junction left unmatched. CDR1 and CDR2 (germline): MDHEN, SYDVKM. The CDR3, as DNA: TGTGCCAGCCGACGGACAGGGGGGAAGTTTAATGAAAAACTGTTTTTT. Its protein is CASRRTGGKFNEKLFF.

The V gene is TRBV18, the J gene TRBJ2-2; D might be TRBD2 (5 bases). In germline, CDR1 is KGHSH, CDR2 LQKENI. This CDR3 has 15 amino acids. Trimming removed 3 bases from V and 1 base from J, with 9 bases in between. CDR3 sequence reads: CASSPVGGNTGELFF. The CDR3 coding sequence is TGTGCCAGCTCACCGGTCGGAGGGAACACCGGGGAGCTGTTTTTT.

The V call is TRBV18, the J call TRBJ2-1; D possibly corresponds to TRBD1 (6 bases). The V and J ends lost 4 bases and 1 base respectively, with 11 bases between them. There are 15 residues in the CDR3. CDR1 is KGHSH and CDR2 is LQKENI in the germline V gene. CDR3 bases: TGTGCCAGCTCACAGGGACATATTTCCTACAATGAGCAGTTCTTC. Translated: CASSQGHISYNEQFF.

The V and J genes are TRBV10-2 and TRBJ1-3, with 7 bases aligning to TRBD1. Germline CDR1 WSHSY, CDR2 SAAADI. CDR3 length: 15 residues. Trimming at V came to 7 bases and at J to 0 bases, leaving 6 bases not matched to a gene. The CDR3 DNA follows: TGCGCCAGCACAGGGGGACGGAGCTCTGGAAACACCATATATTTT. Translated, it gives CASTGGRSSGNTIYF.

V usage is TRBV7-9 and J usage is TRBJ1-1, with TRBD1 matching 9 bases. The trim removed 5 bases at V and 5 bases at J, leaving 6 bases unmatched. Per germline, CDR1 SEHNR and CDR2 FQNEAQ (reference sequence). The CDR3 is made up of 14 amino acids. The CDR3 coding sequence is TGTGCCAGCAGCGCCCGGACAGGGGAGACTGAAGCTTTCTTT. Its translation is CASSARTGETEAFF.